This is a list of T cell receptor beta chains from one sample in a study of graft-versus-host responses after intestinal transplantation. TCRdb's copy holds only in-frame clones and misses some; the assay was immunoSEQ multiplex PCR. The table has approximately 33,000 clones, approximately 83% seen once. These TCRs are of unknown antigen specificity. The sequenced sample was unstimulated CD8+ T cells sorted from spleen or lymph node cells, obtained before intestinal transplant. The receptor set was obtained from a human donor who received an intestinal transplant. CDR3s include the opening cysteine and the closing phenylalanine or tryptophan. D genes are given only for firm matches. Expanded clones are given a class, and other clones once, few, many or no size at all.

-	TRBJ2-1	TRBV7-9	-	TGTGCCAGCAGCCTTAAATTGGAGGAGGAGCAGTTCTTC	CASSLKLEEEQFF
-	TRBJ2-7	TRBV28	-	TGTGCCAGCAGGACGAAGTGGGGCCCCCTCGAGCAGTACTTC	CASRTKWGPLEQYF
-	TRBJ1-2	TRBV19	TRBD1	TGTGCCAGTAGTATTTGGGCAGGGGGCGACGAAGACTATGGCTACACCTTC	CASSIWAGGDEDYGYTF
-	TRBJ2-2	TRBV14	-	TGTGCCAGCAGCCAATTTCTTAGAACCGGGGAGCTGTTTTTT	CASSQFLRTGELFF
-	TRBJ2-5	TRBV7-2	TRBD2	TGTGCCAGCAGCTTAGAGGAGGCGGGGAGGGCAGAGGAGACCCAGTACTTC	CASSLEEAGRAEETQYF
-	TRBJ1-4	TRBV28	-	TGTGCCAGCAAATCCCGGGGGGAAAAACTGTTTTTT	CASKSRGEKLFF
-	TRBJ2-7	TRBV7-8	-	TGTGCCAGCAGCCCCCCGACAGAGTCCTCCTACGAGCAGTACTTC	CASSPPTESSYEQYF
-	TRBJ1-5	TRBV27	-	TGTGCCAGCAGTTACACAGGGTACAATCAGCCCCAGCATTTT	CASSYTGYNQPQHF
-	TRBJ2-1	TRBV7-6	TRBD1	TGTGCCAGCAGCATCCCGACAGGGGGATGGGGCAATGAGCAGTTCTTC	CASSIPTGGWGNEQFF
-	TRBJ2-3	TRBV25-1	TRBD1	TGTGCCAGCAGAAACAGGGGGGCTTCCACAGATACGCAGTATTTT	CASRNRGASTDTQYF
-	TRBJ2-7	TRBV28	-	TGTGCCAGCAGTTTAGCCGACTCCTTCGGACAAGGGGCAGGGTACGAGCAGTACTTC	CASSLADSFGQGAGYEQYF
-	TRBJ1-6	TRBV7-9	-	TGTGCCAGCAGCTTAGTGGCCAGGGATAATTCACCCCTCCACTTT	CASSLVARDNSPLHF
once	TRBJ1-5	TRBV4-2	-	TGTGCCAGCAGCCAAGAGCGCCGGTATAGCAATCAGCCCCAGCATTTT	CASSQERRYSNQPQHF
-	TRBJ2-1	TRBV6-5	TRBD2	TGTGCCAGCCGGCTAGCGGGGGGGGACAATGAGCAGTTCTTC	CASRLAGGDNEQFF
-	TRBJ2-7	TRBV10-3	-	TGTGCCATCGGGACTCTTCTACACGAGCAGTACTTC	CAIGTLLHEQYF
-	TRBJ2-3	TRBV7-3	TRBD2	TGTGCCAGCAGCACCGGACTAGCGGCCACAGATACGCAGTATTTT	CASSTGLAATDTQYF
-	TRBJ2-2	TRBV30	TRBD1	TGTGCCTGGTCGGATTTAGACAGGGAGTATACCGGGGAGCTGTTTTTT	CAWSDLDREYTGELFF
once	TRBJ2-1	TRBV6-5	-	TGTGCCAGCAGTTCGGCCGGGACTCACAATGAGCAGTTCTTC	CASSSAGTHNEQFF
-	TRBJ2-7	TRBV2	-	TGTGCCAGCAGTGAGGCAACAGGTGGTTTCTACGAGCAGTACTTC	CASSEATGGFYEQYF
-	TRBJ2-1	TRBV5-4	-	TGTGCCGCCAGGGTTTTCGGCTACAATGAGCAGTTCTTC	CAARVFGYNEQFF
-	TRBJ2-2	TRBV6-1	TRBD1	TGTGCCAGCAGTGAAGTGGGGTGGACAGGCTTGAACACCGGGGAGCTGTTTTTT	CASSEVGWTGLNTGELFF
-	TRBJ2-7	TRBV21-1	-	-	CASSKVAGGSYEQYF
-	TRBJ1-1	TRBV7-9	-	TGTGCCAGCAGCCCCCTCGGTACCACAGGTACTGAAGCTTTCTTT	CASSPLGTTGTEAFF
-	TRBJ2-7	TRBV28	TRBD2	TGTGCCAGCAGTTTAGGGAGGGGACTAGCGGGGGTCTATTCTTACGAGCAGTACTTC	CASSLGRGLAGVYSYEQYF
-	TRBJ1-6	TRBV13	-	TGTGCCAGCAGCCAAACAGGGAGCTCCTATAATTCACCCCTCCACTTT	CASSQTGSSYNSPLHF
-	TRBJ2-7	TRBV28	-	TGTGCCAGCAGTTTAGGGGGCAGCCACTACGAGCAGTACTTC	CASSLGGSHYEQYF
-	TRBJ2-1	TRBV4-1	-	TGCGCCAGCAGCCAAGATGGGAGGGGGAGCGATGAGCAGTTCTTC	CASSQDGRGSDEQFF
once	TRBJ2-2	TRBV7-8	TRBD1	TGTGCCAGCATCGGACAGGGGAACACCGGGGAGCTGTTTTTT	CASIGQGNTGELFF
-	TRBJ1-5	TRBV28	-	TGTGCCAGCAACCACCAGGCTCACCAGCCCCAGCATTTT	CASNHQAHQPQHF
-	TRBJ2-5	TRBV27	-	TGTGCCAGCAGTCCTTGGCAGGGCCAAGAGACCCAGTACTTC	CASSPWQGQETQYF
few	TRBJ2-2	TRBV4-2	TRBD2	TGTGCCAGCAGCCAAGATGGGGTGGGGTTAGCGGGGTACGCCGGGGAGCTGTTTTTT	CASSQDGVGLAGYAGELFF
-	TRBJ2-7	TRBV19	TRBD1	TGTGCCAGTAGAGCTAGACAGGGACCCTACGAGCAGTACTTC	CASRARQGPYEQYF
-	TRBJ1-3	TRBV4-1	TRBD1	TGCGCCAGCAGCTCTCGGGACAGGTTGAACACCATATATTTT	CASSSRDRLNTIYF
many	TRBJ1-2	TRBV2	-	TGTGCCAGCAGTGAAGCGCTTGGACAGTTGGTTGGAGGCTACACCTTC	CASSEALGQLVGGYTF
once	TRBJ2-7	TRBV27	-	TGTGCCAGCAGTTTATCGGGGGGGCCCGCCTACGAGCAGTACTTC	CASSLSGGPAYEQYF
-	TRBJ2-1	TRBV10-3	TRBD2	TGTGCCATCAGTGAGACTAGCGGGAGGGGCAATGAGCAGTTCTTC	CAISETSGRGNEQFF
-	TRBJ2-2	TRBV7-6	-	TGTGCCAGCAGCCCAGTCCGGAGCCAGAGGACCGGGGAGCTGTTTTTT	CASSPVRSQRTGELFF
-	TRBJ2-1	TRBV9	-	TGTGCCAGCAGCGTGGGGACATGGGGACCAGCCAATGAGCAGTTCTTC	CASSVGTWGPANEQFF
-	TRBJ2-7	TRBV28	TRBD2	TGTGCCAGCAGCCCGCGGGAGGCCTTCTACGAGCAGTACTTC	CASSPREAFYEQYF
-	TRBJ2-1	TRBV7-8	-	TGTGCCAGCAGCTTAGTAGGGGGCAATGAGCAGTTCTTC	CASSLVGGNEQFF
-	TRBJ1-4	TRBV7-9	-	TGTGCCAGCAGCTTAAGCCAATACTACACTCCGGGGGATGAAAAACTGTTTTTT	CASSLSQYYTPGDEKLFF
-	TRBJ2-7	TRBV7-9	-	TGTGCCAGCAGCTTAAATTCCCTAGATTACGAGCAGTACTTC	CASSLNSLDYEQYF